The rows below give T cell receptor beta chains drawn from one sample of a study of TIL therapy for anti-PD-1-resistant metastatic lung cancer. TCRdb's copy holds only in-frame clones and misses some; the assay was immunoSEQ multiplex PCR. Among around 55,000 clones listed, around four fifths were seen once. The sequenced sample was blood, obtained at baseline. Every receptor here comes from a person aged 25-79 years with non-small cell lung cancer. Both conserved end residues are part of each CDR3. Each record gives: clone size, D gene, J gene, V gene, CDR3 DNA, CDR3 protein. D genes are given only for firm matches. The size of a clone is reported for some rows only, either as once, few or many, or as a class for expanded clones.

few	NA	TRBJ2-7	TRBV9	TGTGCCAGCAGCCCCCGGGACGGCCCCTACGAGCAGTACTTC	CASSPRDGPYEQYF
NA	NA	TRBJ2-1	TRBV5-4	TGTGCCAGCAGCACCTTTGGGGTGGGGGATGAGCAGTTCTTC	CASSTFGVGDEQFF
NA	TRBD1	TRBJ2-5	TRBV6-2/TRBV6-3	TGTGCCAGCAGCCGGGACAGGGGAGAGACCCAGTACTTC	CASSRDRGETQYF
NA	TRBD2	TRBJ2-7	TRBV27	TGTGCCAGCAGTTGGCGGGAGACCTACGAGCAGTACTTC	CASSWRETYEQYF
NA	NA	TRBJ1-2	TRBV28	TGTGCCAGCAGCCCGGGGGGGGAAGGCGACTATGGCTACACCTTC	CASSPGGEGDYGYTF
NA	NA	TRBJ2-3	TRBV4-1	TGCGCCAGCAGCCAAGAAATAGTGGATACGCAGTATTTT	CASSQEIVDTQYF
NA	TRBD2	TRBJ2-3	TRBV6-6	TGTGCCAGCAGTCGACCGATCGGGACTAGCGGGAGTGGGACAGATACGCAGTATTTT	CASSRPIGTSGSGTDTQYF
NA	NA	TRBJ1-2	TRBV29-1	TGCAGCGTTGAGTGGGACTATGGCTACACCTTC	CSVEWDYGYTF
NA	TRBD1	TRBJ1-5	TRBV6-6	TGTGCCAGCAGTTACTCCAGGGGACAGGCAGGGCAGCCCCAGCATTTT	CASSYSRGQAGQPQHF
NA	NA	TRBJ2-3	TRBV7-2	TGTGCCAGCAGCTTTTCCACAGATACGCAGTATTTT	CASSFSTDTQYF
NA	TRBD1	TRBJ2-7	TRBV7-2	TGTGCCAGCAGCTCATTTGGACAGGGAGCCTACGAGCAGTACTTC	CASSSFGQGAYEQYF
NA	TRBD2	TRBJ2-5	TRBV5-4	TGTGCCAGCAGACCTTACGTCGAGCGGGGGTCCAACCAAGAGACCCAGTACTTC	CASRPYVERGSNQETQYF
NA	NA	TRBJ1-5	TRBV6-6	TGTGCCAGCAGTTACGAAGGATACAGCAATCAGCCCCAGCATTTT	CASSYEGYSNQPQHF
NA	NA	TRBJ2-1	TRBV7-2	TGTGCCAGCAGCTTAGTGGGGACTGAGCAGTTCTTC	CASSLVGTEQFF
NA	TRBD2	TRBJ2-7	TRBV7-9	TGTGCCAGCAGCCCCGGTTTCGGGAGGGCGGTCGAGCAGTACTTC	CASSPGFGRAVEQYF
NA	TRBD2	TRBJ2-5	TRBV9	TGTGCCAGCAGCGTAGAAGGTTCGGGGGGAGGAGAGACCCAGTACTTC	CASSVEGSGGGETQYF
NA	NA	TRBJ2-1	TRBV5-1	TGCGCCAGCAGCTTAAGCCTCGTGGCTTTCCTTGTCGATGAGCAGTTCTTC	CASSLSLVAFLVDEQFF
once	NA	TRBJ2-7	TRBV6-5	TGTGCCAGCAGTTACTACAGGATGTACGAGCAGTACTTC	CASSYYRMYEQYF
NA	TRBD1	TRBJ1-4	TRBV2	TGTGCCAGCACTCAGGGGGGAACTAATGAAAAACTGTTTTTT	CASTQGGTNEKLFF
NA	TRBD1	TRBJ1-6	TRBV5-6	TGTGCCAGCAGCTGGACAGGGGGCGCTGGGTCACCCCTCCACTTT	CASSWTGGAGSPLHF
once	TRBD1	TRBJ1-2	TRBV27	TGTGCCAGCAGTTTATCGTGGCAGGGGGATGGTGGCTACACCTTC	CASSLSWQGDGGYTF
NA	TRBD2	TRBJ2-5	TRBV4-3	TGCGCCAGCAGCCGCCAAAGTCGGCGGGACTACTTCCAAGAGACCCAGTACTTC	CASSRQSRRDYFQETQYF
NA	NA	TRBJ1-5	TRBV4-3	TGCGCCAGCAGCCAAGATGTGGGGCTTCCTCAGCCCCAGCATTTT	CASSQDVGLPQPQHF
NA	TRBD1	TRBJ2-6	TRBV9	TGTGCCAGCAGCGCCACAGGGGGCTCTGGGGCCAACGTCCTGACTTTC	CASSATGGSGANVLTF
NA	TRBD1	TRBJ2-4	TRBV7-2	TGTGCCAGCAGCTCGGGGACAGGGGGCTTGTGGGACAAAAACATTCAGTACTTC	CASSSGTGGLWDKNIQYF